Below, 24 T cell receptor beta chains from the same sample are listed, as sequenced in a study of cytomegalovirus exposure and HLA in healthy donors (dated by TCRdb to the late 2010s). Library preparation was by the immunoSEQ multiplex PCR assay. A mixture of 60 forward primers for TCR Vbeta segments and 13 reverse primers for TCR Jbeta segments was used in the multiplex PCR. Here the immuneACCESS table is served through TCRdb, limited to in-frame sequences with V and J called. Missing clones are a known gap in these copies; in checked studies unresolved V genes cover under half, and the rest lacks a known reason. Here the sample has 95,000 to 150,000 clones; around four fifths occur a single time. The top ten hold approximately 3.8% of the sample. Input material: PBMCs. Receptors were obtained from a woman in her forties in good health and CMV-seronegative.

This chain connects TRBV4-3 to TRBJ2-1; possibly TRBD1 for D (6 bases). Trimming stripped 1 base from V and 7 bases from J, with 11 bases between. Looked up from germline, CDR1 is LGHNA and CDR2 is YSLEER. The CDR3 spans 14 residues. CDR3 region: CASSQVGQRNEQFF. CDR3 sequence (DNA): TGCGCCAGCAGCCAAGTGGGACAACGGAATGAGCAGTTCTTC.

The J gene is TRBJ1-2, the V gene TRBV2, with TRBD1 matching 10 bases. The CDR3 extends over 14 amino acids. CDR1 SNHLY and CDR2 FYNNEI come from the germline V gene. V shed 1 base and J 4 bases; nucleotides not matched to a gene: 0. The CDR3 sequence: CASSEGDRGYGYTF. CDR3 coding DNA: TGTGCCAGCAGTGAAGGGGACAGGGGCTATGGCTACACCTTC.

This clone was counted once. The chain couples TRBV7-9 to TRBJ2-2; TRBD2 agrees at 7 bases. Germline-derived CDR1 and CDR2 are SEHNR and FQNEAQ (reference sequence). Germline trimming cut 2 bases from V and 0 bases from J; bases unmatched to any gene: 3. The CDR3 spans 16 residues. The CDR3 here is CASSLLGGANTGELFF. CDR3 DNA sequence: TGTGCCAGCAGCTTACTGGGGGGGGCGAACACCGGGGAGCTGTTTTTT.

The V gene is TRBV7-2, the J gene TRBJ1-2; TRBD1 matches 7 bases. CDR1 is SGHTA and CDR2 is FQGNSA in the germline V gene. The CDR3 has 13 residues. The trim removed 5 bases at V and 4 bases at J, leaving 4 bases unmatched. The CDR3 DNA sequence: TGTGCCAGCAGCCCCGGGACAGCCTATGGCTACACCTTC. It is translated as CASSPGTAYGYTF.

The gene calls are TRBV11-2 and TRBJ1-5; TRBD1 agrees at 7 bases. Germline values: CDR1 SGHAT, CDR2 FQNNGV. The CDR3 sequence is 13 residues long. Trimming took 3 bases from V and 4 from J; bases not matched to a gene: 0. For the CDR3, the DNA is TGTGCCAGCAGCTTGACAGGGAATCAGCCCCAGCATTTT. It yields the protein CASSLTGNQPQHF.

The chain couples TRBV30 to TRBJ2-7; D unclear. Germline CDR1 and CDR2: GTSNPN and SVGIG (reference sequence). This CDR3 contains 16 residues. The V end lost 2 bases, the J end lost 0 bases, and 17 bases lay between the germline ends. This CDR3 reads CAWSPLVALASYEQYF. CDR3 DNA: TGTGCCTGGAGTCCATTAGTTGCTCTTGCCTCCTACGAGCAGTACTTC.

The rearrangement joins TRBV10-3 to TRBJ2-7, with 9 bases aligning to TRBD2. With V trimmed by 7 bases and J by 2 bases, 3 bases remained unmatched. From germline, CDR1 is ENHRY and CDR2 SYGVKD. This CDR3 is 13 amino acids long. The CDR3 here is CAIKAGGPYEQYF. The CDR3 nucleotides read TGTGCCATCAAAGCGGGAGGCCCCTACGAGCAGTACTTC.

The rearrangement joins TRBV19 to TRBJ2-1, with TRBD2 identical over 7 bases. This CDR3 is 14 amino acids long. V was pared by 3 bases and J by 4 bases, with 3 bases of the junction left unmatched. The germline V gene has CDR1 LNHDA and CDR2 SQIVND (reference sequence). The CDR3, as DNA: TGTGCCAGTAGTATGAGCGGGAAATACAATGAGCAGTTCTTC. This sequence encodes CASSMSGKYNEQFF.

The CDR3 loop is CASSPGQGEAVLHF. As DNA, the CDR3 is TGCGCCAGCAGCCCCGGACAGGGGGAAGCTGTCCTCCACTTT. The chain employs TRBV5-1 and TRBJ1-6; 10 bases line up with TRBD1. There are 14 residues in the CDR3. J gave up 15 bases and V 4 bases, and 10 bases lay outside the gene matches. Germline values: CDR1 SGHRS, CDR2 YFSETQ.

The chain couples TRBV7-6 to TRBJ1-5; 7 positions match TRBD1. Per germline, CDR1 SGHVS and CDR2 FNYEAQ. Trimming removed 5 bases from V and 2 bases from J; junction bases left unmatched: 6. The CDR3 loop spans 15 amino acids. DNA of the CDR3: TGTGCCAGCAGCGAACAGGGGTTGGGCAATCAGCCCCAGCATTTT. Protein product: CASSEQGLGNQPQHF.

The V gene is TRBV6-4, the J gene TRBJ2-3, with 8 positions matching TRBD2. Germline V gives CDR1 MRHNA, CDR2 SNTAGT. The V and J ends lost 5 bases and 2 bases, in that order; junction bases with no gene match: 9. The CDR3 length is 16 residues. CDR3 amino acids: CASSLVAGGATDTQYF. CDR3 DNA: TGTGCCAGCAGTCTCGTCGCGGGAGGAGCCACAGATACGCAGTATTTT.

This clone has just a few counts. The chain has TRBV7-3 and TRBJ2-1; TRBD2 is a possible D gene (5 bases). The CDR3 has 16 residues. Germline CDR1 and CDR2: SGHTA and FQGTGA. Trimming took off 1 base at V and 0 bases at J, with 10 bases between the two ends. CDR3 nucleotides: TGTGCCAGCAGCTTAATGGCGGGTAGCTCCTACAATGAGCAGTTCTTC. It translates to CASSLMAGSSYNEQFF.

Notes on this clone: No conserved phenylalanine or tryptophan ends this CDR3, so it is likely a read error. The chain links TRBV5-8 to TRBJ1-2; D may be TRBD1 (5 bases). The ends were cut back, 0 bases at V and 8 bases at J, with 14 bases in the middle. The germline V gene encodes CDR1 SGHTS and CDR2 YDEGEE. CDR3 length equals 14 residues. CDR3 DNA: TGTGCCAGCAGCTTGGGGACGCGAGGGGAGGGCTACACCCTC. Protein sequence: CASSLGTRGEGYTL.

The chain combines TRBV4-2 with TRBJ1-2; D gene unclear. The CDR3 has 16 residues. The germline V gene has CDR1 LGHNA and CDR2 YNFKEQ. Deletions cut 2 bases from V and 1 base from J, with 14 bases between. CDR3 DNA: TGTGCCAGCAGCCAAATCTCGACTGACTATAACTATGGCTACACCTTC. Its protein is CASSQISTDYNYGYTF.

This chain links TRBV5-1 with TRBJ2-5; TRBD1 aligns across 7 bases. Germline assignment: CDR1 SGHRS and CDR2 YFSETQ. V was pared by 0 bases and J by 4 bases, with 15 bases of the junction left unmatched. There are 18 residues in the CDR3. CDR3 in amino acids: CASSLAPQGSNVGETQYF. Written as DNA, the CDR3 is TGCGCCAGCAGCTTGGCTCCACAGGGGAGCAATGTGGGAGAGACCCAGTACTTC.

This clone was counted between two and nine times. This specimen includes other DNA sequences encoding the same CDR3. The rearrangement joins TRBV7-2 to TRBJ1-5; D call uncertain. Germline CDR1 SGHTA, CDR2 FQGNSA. Trimming took off 3 bases at V and 7 bases at J, with 16 bases between the two ends. CDR3 size: 15 residues. The DNA for the CDR3 is TGTGCCAGCAGCTTGTCAGCGTCCCAAGGACAGCCCCAGCATTTT. Protein sequence: CASSLSASQGQPQHF.

The chain employs TRBV13 and TRBJ2-3; perhaps TRBD2 as D (5 bases). This CDR3 contains 17 residues. V was cut by 0 bases and J by 4 bases, with 17 bases left in between. CDR1 is PRHDT, CDR2 FYEKMQ, per germline (reference sequence). The CDR3 region is CASSLGRAFTRADTQYF. The CDR3 bases are TGTGCCAGCAGCTTAGGGAGGGCTTTCACTAGGGCAGATACGCAGTATTTT.

V and J are TRBV27 and TRBJ1-2; D might be TRBD1 (6 bases). V lost 5 bases, J lost 7 bases, and 20 bases lay in between. Germline V gene data show CDR1 as MNHEY and CDR2 as SMNVEV (reference sequence). The CDR3 runs to 15 residues. The CDR3, as DNA: TGTGCCAGCAGTCCCCGTGGGAGGGGGGTGGGTGGCTACACCTTC. As protein: CASSPRGRGVGGYTF.

This rearrangement joins TRBV7-3 to TRBJ2-1, with 8 bases fitting TRBD1. Losses at the gene ends were 6 bases for V and 6 bases for J; bases not matched to a gene: 10. Germline CDR1 reads SGHTA; CDR2 reads FQGTGA. This CDR3 is 15 amino acids long. The CDR3 DNA is TGTGCCAGCAGATATACCGGGACAGGAGTCAATGAGCAGTTCTTC. Its translation: CASRYTGTGVNEQFF.

The chain links TRBV19 to TRBJ1-4, with no clear D. Germline CDR1 LNHDA, CDR2 SQIVND (reference sequence). V shed 2 bases and J shed 0 bases, with 7 bases lying between them. This CDR3 contains 15 residues. The chain's CDR3 is CASSIRGTTNEKLFF. CDR3 DNA: TGTGCCAGTAGTATAAGAGGGACAACTAATGAAAAACTGTTTTTT.

The rearrangement joins TRBV21-1 to TRBJ2-7; the table's D call, TRBD1, was not checked against the DNA. TRBV21-1 is reported as a pseudogene. CDR3 length equals 23 residues. CDR3 nucleotide sequence: TGTGCCAGCAGCTCCCCTGGGGGGACAGGGGGCGCGAACTTCAGCGGGAGCTCCTACGAGCAGTACTTC. Translated: CASSSPGGTGGANFSGSSYEQYF.

J is TRBJ2-7 and V is TRBV5-1; 7 nucleotides match TRBD1. CDR1 is SGHRS and CDR2 is YFSETQ in the germline V gene. The CDR3 spans 14 residues. V trimming: 4 bases; J trimming: 2 bases; junction bases outside the gene matches: 6. CDR3 nucleotide sequence: TGCGCCAGCAGCATGTGGACAGGACCCTACGAGCAGTACTTC. Its protein product is CASSMWTGPYEQYF.

This clone was seen only once. The chain employs TRBV11-3 and TRBJ2-5; D might be TRBD2 (6 bases). This CDR3 has 15 amino acids. Trimming stripped 1 base from V and 3 bases from J, with 12 bases between. Germline values: CDR1 SGHNT, CDR2 YENEEA. CDR3 amino acids: CASSLGGGEEETQYF. CDR3 nucleotide sequence: TGTGCCAGCAGCTTAGGTGGAGGGGAGGAAGAGACCCAGTACTTC.

This clone has only a few counts. This chain uses TRBV7-9 with TRBJ1-2, with TRBD1 matching over 10 bases. CDR1 is SEHNR and CDR2 is FQNEAQ in the germline V gene (reference sequence). The J segment lost 3 bases and the V segment lost 6 bases, leaving 4 bases of the junction unmatched. This CDR3 spans 14 amino acids. The CDR3 sequence is CASRPGTGDYGYTF. The CDR3 nucleotides read TGTGCCAGCAGGCCCGGGACAGGGGACTATGGCTACACCTTC.